A selection of T cell receptor beta chains follows, all from one sample in a study of cytotoxic CD8 clonotypes in ibrutinib-treated CLL. TCRdb's table, derived via immunoSEQ multiplex PCR, lists solely in-frame clones and lacks some. This table holds 250,000 to 350,000 clones, around 76% found once. Sequenced material: PBMCs, taken at disease progression, from a patient treated with ibrutinib. These receptors all come from a human donor with chronic lymphocytic leukemia. CDR3s include the opening cysteine and the closing phenylalanine or tryptophan. The D gene is left open where the match is weak. Not every row has a clone size; where given, it reads once, few, many or a size class.

clone size	J gene	V gene	CDR3 length	D gene	CDR3 DNA	CDR3 protein
.	TRBJ2-2	TRBV29-1	14	TRBD2	TGCAGCGTTGATCGCGGGAGAAACACCGGGGAGCTGTTTTTT	CSVDRGRNTGELFF
few	TRBJ2-5	TRBV19	13	.	TGTGCCAGCAAAGACGGAAACCAAGAGACCCAGTACTTC	CASKDGNQETQYF
.	TRBJ2-3	TRBV28	14	.	TGTGCCAGCAGTCTCCGGGTGGACACAGATACGCAGTATTTT	CASSLRVDTDTQYF
.	TRBJ1-6	TRBV15	14	.	TGTGCCACCACGATTGAGGGGGATACTTCACCCCTCCACTTT	CATTIEGDTSPLHF
.	TRBJ1-1	TRBV6-6	14	.	TGTGCCAGCAGTTACTCGCACGGCCACACTGAAGCTTTCTTT	CASSYSHGHTEAFF
few	TRBJ2-2	TRBV7-2	15	TRBD2	TGTGCCAGCAGCGAAGAGCGGGGGGCCAGAGCGGAGCTGTTTTTT	CASSEERGARAELFF
.	TRBJ2-3	TRBV6-1	15	TRBD2	TGTGCCAGCAGTGAGGGCGGGGGGGCACCATATACGCAGTATTTT	CASSEGGGAPYTQYF
.	TRBJ1-5	TRBV5-1	14	.	TGCGCCAGCAGCCCAAACCAGGGCAATCAGCCCCAGCATTTT	CASSPNQGNQPQHF
.	TRBJ2-2	TRBV7-2	15	.	TGTGCCAGCAGCTTAGTCGTGTCTAACACCGGGGAGCTGTTTTTT	CASSLVVSNTGELFF
.	TRBJ1-4	TRBV4-3	15	.	TGCGCCAGCAGCCAAGCACAGGGTCACGCTGAAAAACTGTTTTTT	CASSQAQGHAEKLFF
.	TRBJ1-2	TRBV7-9	16	.	TGTGCCAGCAGCTTCGGGAACCGGGTCCCCAACTATGGCTACACCTTC	CASSFGNRVPNYGYTF
.	TRBJ2-1	TRBV6-5	15	.	TGTGCCAGCAGCCAAGGGGACCGACCGGGTGGTGAGCAGTTCTTC	CASSQGDRPGGEQFF
.	TRBJ1-1	TRBV6-1	15	.	TGTGCCAGCAGTGAAGTAACACAGCAGAACACTGAAGCTTTCTTT	CASSEVTQQNTEAFF
.	TRBJ2-5	TRBV5-1	13	.	TGCGCCAGCAGAACAGTCCCCCAAGAGACCCAGTACTTC	CASRTVPQETQYF
.	TRBJ2-7	TRBV7-2	14	TRBD1	TGTGCCAGCAGACACGGGACAGAGAACTACGAGCAGTACTTC	CASRHGTENYEQYF
.	TRBJ2-5	TRBV5-1	16	TRBD2	TGCGCCAGCAGCTTGAAGCGGGAGGTTAGCCAAGAGACCCAGTACTTC	CASSLKREVSQETQYF
.	TRBJ1-2	TRBV7-8	15	.	TGTGCCAGCAGCGTTTTAGGAGGGGCGGTCTATGGCTACACCTTC	CASSVLGGAVYGYTF
.	TRBJ1-4	TRBV28	14	.	TGTGCCAGCAGTTTGGAGGAGGGTAGTAGAAAACTGTTTTTT	CASSLEEGSRKLFF
once	TRBJ2-3	TRBV29-1	14	.	TGCAGCGTTGGCTCGGACAGACCCACAGATACGCAGTATTTT	CSVGSDRPTDTQYF
.	TRBJ1-5	TRBV19	13	.	TGTGCCAGTAGAGGGACGGTGGATCAGCCCCAGCATTTT	CASRGTVDQPQHF
.	TRBJ1-2	TRBV5-1	16	.	TGCGCCAGCAGCTTGGATGGCAGCCAGTCATTCTATGGCTACACCTTC	CASSLDGSQSFYGYTF
.	TRBJ2-7	TRBV7-9	13	.	TGTGCCAGCAGCGCCCCCGGGAACCTCGAACAGTACTTC	CASSAPGNLEQYF
few	TRBJ2-7	TRBV19	13	.	TGTGCCAGTAGTATTAAGGGATACTACGAGCAGTACTTC	CASSIKGYYEQYF
.	TRBJ1-3	TRBV28	18	.	TGTGCCAGCAGTTTATTCCGCTTCTCAGATACGTCTGGAAACACCATATATTTT	CASSLFRFSDTSGNTIYF
.	TRBJ1-2	TRBV13	15	.	TGTGCCAGCAGCTTAGGCATCTCGGGATCCTATGGCTACACCTTC	CASSLGISGSYGYTF
.	TRBJ1-5	TRBV2	15	.	TGTGCCAGCAGTGACGGGAGAAATAGCAATCAGCCCCAGCATTTT	CASSDGRNSNQPQHF
.	TRBJ2-3	TRBV6-6	15	.	TGTGCCAGCAGTCTCCTGGACAGAAACACAGATACGCAGTATTTT	CASSLLDRNTDTQYF
.	TRBJ2-7	TRBV5-1	11	.	TGCGCCAGCAGCTTGGAAGGCCTGAAGTACTTC	CASSLEGLKYF
.	TRBJ2-7	TRBV28	14	TRBD1	TGTGCCAGCAGTTTATACAGGGGAACCTACGAGCAGTACTTC	CASSLYRGTYEQYF
.	TRBJ1-2	TRBV5-6	13	.	TGTGCCAGCAGCTTGGGTCCAAACTATGGCTACACCTTC	CASSLGPNYGYTF
.	TRBJ2-5	TRBV5-1	14	TRBD2	TGCGCCAGCAGCTCTGAGCGGGGCTTTGGGACCCAGTACTTC	CASSSERGFGTQYF
once	TRBJ2-7	TRBV28	13	TRBD1	TGTGCCAGCAGTTCAATAACAGGGGACGAGCAGTACTTC	CASSSITGDEQYF
.	TRBJ2-2	TRBV29-1	13	.	TGCAGCGTTGTACATGGAGACCCCGGGGAGCTGTTTTTT	CSVVHGDPGELFF
.	TRBJ2-7	TRBV5-1	14	.	TGCGCCAGCAGCTTGGCCGGGGGGCCCCACGAGCAGTACTTC	CASSLAGGPHEQYF
.	TRBJ1-4	TRBV5-5	13	.	TGTGCCAGCAGCTTTCCCATGAATGAAAAACTGTTTTTT	CASSFPMNEKLFF
once	TRBJ2-2	TRBV5-1	12	.	TGCGCCAGCAGCTTTGACACCGGGGAGCTGTTTTTT	CASSFDTGELFF
.	TRBJ1-5	TRBV19	14	.	TGTGCCAGTAGTGCGCCCAATGCGGCTCAGCCCCAGCATTTT	CASSAPNAAQPQHF
.	TRBJ2-5	TRBV13	16	TRBD2	TGTGCCAGCAGCATCGGGACTAGCGGGAGGCGAGAGACCCAGTACTTC	CASSIGTSGRRETQYF
.	TRBJ1-2	TRBV7-8	15	.	TGTGCCAGCAGCTTAGACCGATGGGGCAACTATGGCTACACCTTC	CASSLDRWGNYGYTF
.	TRBJ2-7	TRBV5-1	14	.	TGCGCCAGCAGCTTGGAGGGGCAGGGTTACGAGCAGTACTTC	CASSLEGQGYEQYF
.	TRBJ1-1	TRBV6-6	16	.	TGTGCCAGCAGTTTAACCCCAGGGACCCGTTTCACTGAAGCTTTCTTT	CASSLTPGTRFTEAFF
.	TRBJ2-1	TRBV4-1	18	.	TGCGCCAGCAGCTCCATCAGACAGGGAGGGAAACCCTACAATGAGCAGTTCTTC	CASSSIRQGGKPYNEQFF
.	TRBJ2-6	TRBV7-6	15	TRBD1	TGTGCCAGCAGCTTAGTGACAGGGTGGGCCAACGTCCTGACTTTC	CASSLVTGWANVLTF
.	TRBJ2-7	TRBV6-5	14	TRBD2	TGTGCCAGCACCGGCCTAGCGGGCTCCTACGAGCAGTACTTC	CASTGLAGSYEQYF
.	TRBJ1-2	TRBV5-1	16	.	TGCGCCAGCAGCTCTATATTATCGACAGGCCGTACGCGCTACACCTTC	CASSSILSTGRTRYTF
.	TRBJ1-1	TRBV5-8	13	.	TGTGCCAGCAGCTTTAGAGGAAACACTGAAGCTTTCTTT	CASSFRGNTEAFF
.	TRBJ2-2	TRBV4-1	15	TRBD2	TGCGCCAGCAGCCTTCTAGCGGGGGATACCGGGGAGCTGTTTTTT	CASSLLAGDTGELFF
.	TRBJ1-5	TRBV21-1	15	.	TGTGCCAGCAGCAGGGACAGCAAGTTAGATCAGCCCCAGCATTTT	CASSRDSKLDQPQHF
.	TRBJ1-5	TRBV28	14	.	TGTGCCAGTCAAATACGCGGACTCAATCAGCCCCAGCATTTT	CASQIRGLNQPQHF
.	TRBJ1-2	TRBV29-1	14	.	TGCAGCGTTGAAGATGGACTACCCTACTATGGCTACACCTTC	CSVEDGLPYYGYTF
.	TRBJ1-5	TRBV6-5	13	.	TGTGCCAGCAGTCGTATGAGGGATCAGCCCCAGCATTTT	CASSRMRDQPQHF